Given below is one T cell receptor (beta chain) in context. Its antigen is as yet unknown. Isolation of PBMCs gave at least 6 million cells per sample. A J-beta primer mix and a sample-barcoded 5' primer were used in a second PCR of about 7 to 12 cycles. One entry per CDR3 protein results from TCRdb running MiXCR on the 5' RACE reads. This sample has around 1,900,000 distinct CDR3 sequences; about 39% occur once, and the top ten carry more than 20%. This entry is derived from a study of blood T cells in healthy people across ages. Study-level points and caveats: CMV infection status of these donors was not known. The study regarded diversity estimates from one million T cells as underestimates. Roughly linear age-related decline in beta diversity appeared, significant by age approximately 40.

Germline CDR1 reads SGHTA; CDR2 reads FQGTGA. This CDR3 comprises 16 residues. V was clipped by 5 bases and J by 0 bases, with 16 bases between them. The sequence was obtained from a human donor in good health. The V and J genes are TRBV7-3 and TRBJ2-5; maybe TRBD1 (5 bases). The sequencing input was blood. The CDR3 spells CASSLRARVYQETQYF. The CDR3 DNA is TGTGCCAGCAGCCTAAGGGCCAGGGTTTACCAAGAGACCCAGTACTTC.